This note documents a single T cell receptor beta chain sequence. Its antigen is unknown. Here immunoSEQ multiplex PCR was the method, and the copy in TCRdb shows in-frame clones only, minus some. The sample has some 340,000 clones; around 84% are singletons. Noted treatment: around 19 received Ad26.COV2.S at low or high dose, single or two shots; about 5 received placebo; per-sample allocation not given. Samples came from day 63 after the first vaccine or placebo injection. The data were taken from a study of Ad26.COV2.S vaccination and SARS-CoV-2 variants. Study-wide points: The analyses of TCR breadth and depth may have understated the size of total T cell responses.

Germline V lookup: CDR1 SQVTM, CDR2 ANQGSEA. V dropped 5 bases and J dropped 6 bases, with 19 bases sitting between them. This CDR3 region has 14 residues. The genes are TRBV29-1 and TRBJ1-1; a weak D match, TRBD1 (6 bases). The TCR sequence derives from a person aged 18-60 years who received the Ad26.COV2.S COVID-19 vaccine or a placebo. Sequenced material: peripheral blood, taken in a trial of Ad26.COV2.S vaccine versus placebo. The DNA of the CDR3 is TGCAGCGTTTGGACAGAATTCCTAGGCGCTGAAGCTTTCTTT. This codes for CSVWTEFLGAEAFF.